This is a list of T cell receptor beta chains from one sample in a study of T cell changes during pregnancy in multiple sclerosis. Libraries were prepared by immunoSEQ multiplex PCR; TCRdb keeps only in-frame clonotypes and omits some of them. Of tens of thousands of clones detected, around 90% appear once; the ten largest clones hold roughly 0.19%. The material sequenced was CD4+ T cells from peripheral blood mononuclear cells, taken in the second trimester of pregnancy. These TCRs come from a female donor with multiple sclerosis, enrolled in a pregnancy study. CDR3s include the opening cysteine and the closing phenylalanine or tryptophan. A D gene is named only where the DNA matches it firmly. Some rows mark clone size as missing; the rest say once, few, many or name a class of expanded clone.

abundance: -
j_gene: TRBJ2-3
d_gene: -
v_gene: TRBV5-1
CDR3aa: CASSLGGSGITDTQYF
CDR3nt: TGCGCCAGCAGCTTGGGTGGTAGCGGCATCACAGATACGCAGTATTTT

abundance: -
j_gene: TRBJ2-1
d_gene: TRBD1
v_gene: TRBV6-5
CDR3aa: CASSYFRDSNNEQFF
CDR3nt: TGTGCCAGCAGTTACTTCAGGGACAGTAACAATGAGCAGTTCTTC

abundance: -
j_gene: TRBJ1-1
d_gene: -
v_gene: TRBV5-1
CDR3aa: CASSLEGREEAFF
CDR3nt: TGCGCCAGCAGCTTGGAAGGACGGGAAGAAGCTTTCTTT

abundance: -
j_gene: TRBJ1-1
d_gene: -
v_gene: TRBV11-2
CDR3aa: CASSLGANTEAFF
CDR3nt: TGTGCCAGCAGCTTAGGGGCGAACACTGAAGCTTTCTTT

abundance: once
j_gene: TRBJ1-1
d_gene: -
v_gene: TRBV6-5
CDR3aa: CASSQDNRAFTEAFF
CDR3nt: TGTGCCAGCAGCCAGGACAACCGGGCCTTCACTGAAGCTTTCTTT

abundance: -
j_gene: TRBJ2-1
d_gene: TRBD2
v_gene: TRBV28
CDR3aa: CASSLGLAGGYEQFF
CDR3nt: TGTGCCAGCAGCCTAGGACTAGCGGGAGGGTATGAGCAGTTCTTC

abundance: -
j_gene: TRBJ2-7
d_gene: -
v_gene: TRBV27
CDR3aa: CASRRGDEQYF
CDR3nt: TGTGCCAGCAGGCGTGGTGACGAGCAGTACTTC

abundance: -
j_gene: TRBJ1-6
d_gene: -
v_gene: TRBV2
CDR3aa: CASMGENNSPLHF
CDR3nt: TGTGCCAGCATGGGAGAAAATAATTCACCCCTCCACTTT

abundance: -
j_gene: TRBJ1-2
d_gene: -
v_gene: TRBV30
CDR3aa: CAWSVTGRGYGYTF
CDR3nt: TGTGCCTGGAGTGTAACCGGCCGGGGCTATGGCTACACCTTC

abundance: once
j_gene: TRBJ2-1
d_gene: TRBD2
v_gene: TRBV11-2
CDR3aa: CASSLDAGLAAYNEQFF
CDR3nt: TGTGCCAGCAGCTTAGACGCCGGGCTAGCGGCCTACAATGAGCAGTTCTTC

abundance: -
j_gene: TRBJ1-4
d_gene: -
v_gene: TRBV5-5
CDR3aa: CASSPATNEKLFF
CDR3nt: TGTGCCAGCAGCCCGGCAACTAATGAAAAACTGTTTTTT

abundance: -
j_gene: TRBJ1-4
d_gene: -
v_gene: TRBV9
CDR3aa: CASSPWEGEKLFF
CDR3nt: TGTGCCAGCAGCCCCTGGGAGGGCGAAAAACTGTTTTTT

abundance: -
j_gene: TRBJ2-7
d_gene: TRBD1
v_gene: TRBV6-1
CDR3aa: CAGRDRGLEQYF
CDR3nt: TGTGCCGGCCGGGACAGGGGGCTCGAGCAGTACTTC

abundance: -
j_gene: TRBJ1-1
d_gene: TRBD1
v_gene: TRBV6-1
CDR3aa: CASSDVTTGGTEAFF
CDR3nt: TGTGCCAGCAGTGACGTAACAACAGGGGGCACTGAAGCTTTCTTT

abundance: -
j_gene: TRBJ1-2
d_gene: -
v_gene: TRBV6-4
CDR3aa: CASQYLRGGGGGYTF
CDR3nt: TGTGCCAGTCAATATCTCCGGGGGGGCGGAGGAGGCTACACCTTC

abundance: -
j_gene: TRBJ1-2
d_gene: TRBD1
v_gene: TRBV5-6
CDR3aa: CASSLDHRGYYGYTF
CDR3nt: TGTGCCAGCAGCTTAGATCACAGGGGATACTATGGCTACACCTTC

abundance: -
j_gene: TRBJ2-3
d_gene: -
v_gene: TRBV5-1
CDR3aa: CASGEQGTQADTQYF
CDR3nt: TGCGCCAGCGGAGAACAGGGTACTCAGGCAGATACGCAGTATTTT

abundance: -
j_gene: TRBJ1-5
d_gene: -
v_gene: TRBV9
CDR3aa: CASSEVRDFNQPQHF
CDR3nt: TGTGCCAGCAGCGAGGTAAGGGACTTCAATCAGCCCCAGCATTTT

abundance: -
j_gene: TRBJ1-5
d_gene: -
v_gene: TRBV30
CDR3aa: CAWSVGRHEPQHF
CDR3nt: TGTGCCTGGAGTGTAGGGAGACACGAGCCCCAGCATTTT

abundance: once
j_gene: TRBJ2-2
d_gene: TRBD1
v_gene: TRBV5-6
CDR3aa: CASRLQGRTNTGELFF
CDR3nt: TGTGCCAGCAGACTACAGGGGCGTACGAACACCGGGGAGCTGTTTTTT

abundance: -
j_gene: TRBJ1-3
d_gene: -
v_gene: TRBV15
CDR3aa: CATSRDPPGTGNTIYF
CDR3nt: TGTGCCACCAGCAGAGACCCCCCAGGAACTGGAAACACCATATATTTT

abundance: once
j_gene: TRBJ1-4
d_gene: TRBD1
v_gene: TRBV7-2
CDR3aa: CASSRTGRREKLFF
CDR3nt: TGTGCCAGCAGCCGGACAGGGAGAAGGGAAAAACTGTTTTTT

abundance: -
j_gene: TRBJ2-7
d_gene: TRBD1
v_gene: TRBV7-9
CDR3aa: CASTSRDRSHEQYF
CDR3nt: TGTGCCAGCACTTCCCGGGACAGGTCCCACGAGCAGTACTTC

abundance: -
j_gene: TRBJ2-1
d_gene: -
v_gene: TRBV29-1
CDR3aa: CSVERGNEQFF
CDR3nt: TGCAGCGTTGAAAGGGGCAATGAGCAGTTCTTC

abundance: -
j_gene: TRBJ2-7
d_gene: -
v_gene: TRBV11-2
CDR3aa: CASSLQGLPSYEQYF
CDR3nt: TGTGCCAGCAGCTTACAGGGGCTACCCTCCTACGAGCAGTACTTC

abundance: -
j_gene: TRBJ1-6
d_gene: -
v_gene: TRBV14
CDR3aa: CASSIMAGPESPLHF
CDR3nt: TGTGCCAGCAGCATTATGGCGGGCCCAGAGTCACCCCTCCACTTT

abundance: -
j_gene: TRBJ1-2
d_gene: TRBD1
v_gene: TRBV2
CDR3aa: CASRGGLGRGYTF
CDR3nt: TGTGCCAGCAGAGGGGGCCTAGGGAGGGGCTACACCTTC

abundance: -
j_gene: TRBJ1-5
d_gene: -
v_gene: TRBV7-2
CDR3aa: CASSLAGRANQPQHF
CDR3nt: TGTGCCAGCAGCTTAGCAGGCAGGGCCAATCAGCCCCAGCATTTT

abundance: -
j_gene: TRBJ1-4
d_gene: TRBD1
v_gene: TRBV7-9
CDR3aa: CASSSSGTAINEKLFF
CDR3nt: TGTGCCAGCAGTTCATCGGGGACAGCGATTAATGAAAAACTGTTTTTT

abundance: -
j_gene: TRBJ1-3
d_gene: TRBD1
v_gene: TRBV7-9
CDR3aa: CASSFSGTGTGNTIYF
CDR3nt: TGTGCCAGCAGCTTTTCCGGGACAGGGACTGGAAACACCATATATTTT

abundance: -
j_gene: TRBJ2-7
d_gene: TRBD2
v_gene: TRBV23-1
CDR3aa: CASSPKGLVGCYEQYF
CDR3nt: TGCGCCAGCAGTCCCAAAGGACTAGTGGGGTGCTACGAGCAGTACTTC

abundance: -
j_gene: TRBJ2-2
d_gene: -
v_gene: TRBV19
CDR3aa: CASSRPGAKNTGELFF
CDR3nt: TGTGCCAGTAGTAGACCAGGGGCGAAGAACACCGGGGAGCTGTTTTTT

abundance: -
j_gene: TRBJ1-2
d_gene: -
v_gene: TRBV9
CDR3aa: CASSVQGYGYTF
CDR3nt: TGTGCCAGCAGCGTCCAGGGGTACGGCTACACCTTC

abundance: -
j_gene: TRBJ1-3
d_gene: -
v_gene: TRBV19
CDR3aa: CATSEGRTLNTIYF
CDR3nt: TGTGCCACGTCGGAGGGCCGAACCTTAAACACCATATATTTT

abundance: -
j_gene: TRBJ1-5
d_gene: -
v_gene: TRBV10-2
CDR3aa: CASSETVPNQPQHF
CDR3nt: TGCGCCAGCAGTGAGACGGTTCCTAATCAGCCCCAGCATTTT

abundance: -
j_gene: TRBJ2-5
d_gene: -
v_gene: TRBV18
CDR3aa: CASSPTGQETQYF
CDR3nt: TGTGCCAGCTCACCGACGGGGCAAGAGACCCAGTACTTC

abundance: -
j_gene: TRBJ2-5
d_gene: -
v_gene: TRBV19
CDR3aa: CASSISGFQETQYF
CDR3nt: TGTGCCAGTAGTATATCAGGGTTCCAAGAGACCCAGTACTTC

abundance: -
j_gene: TRBJ2-1
d_gene: TRBD1
v_gene: TRBV5-1
CDR3aa: CASSLRQGLNEQFF
CDR3nt: TGCGCCAGCAGCTTACGACAGGGGTTAAATGAGCAGTTCTTC

abundance: -
j_gene: TRBJ2-3
d_gene: -
v_gene: TRBV4-2
CDR3aa: CASSLTTGGTDTQYF
CDR3nt: TGTGCCAGCAGCCTCACGACGGGGGGCACAGATACGCAGTATTTT

abundance: -
j_gene: TRBJ1-1
d_gene: TRBD1
v_gene: TRBV28
CDR3aa: CASQGQMNTEAFF
CDR3nt: TGTGCCTCCCAGGGACAGATGAACACTGAAGCTTTCTTT

abundance: once
j_gene: TRBJ2-1
d_gene: -
v_gene: TRBV18
CDR3aa: CASSQERQRNNEQFF
CDR3nt: TGTGCCAGCTCACAGGAGCGCCAACGAAACAATGAGCAGTTCTTC

abundance: -
j_gene: TRBJ2-1
d_gene: -
v_gene: TRBV27
CDR3aa: CASSLSRESYNEQFF
CDR3nt: TGTGCCAGCAGTTTATCGAGGGAATCCTACAATGAGCAGTTCTTC

abundance: -
j_gene: TRBJ1-2
d_gene: -
v_gene: TRBV28
CDR3aa: CASSLLRSGYTF
CDR3nt: TGTGCCAGCAGTTTATTGAGAAGTGGCTACACCTTC

abundance: -
j_gene: TRBJ2-7
d_gene: -
v_gene: TRBV11-2
CDR3aa: CASSFDRVYEQYF
CDR3nt: TGTGCCAGCAGCTTTGACAGAGTCTACGAGCAGTACTTC

abundance: -
j_gene: TRBJ1-2
d_gene: -
v_gene: TRBV4-1
CDR3aa: CASSQVDEGEAYGYTF
CDR3nt: TGCGCCAGCAGCCAAGTCGATGAAGGGGAGGCCTATGGCTACACCTTC

abundance: -
j_gene: TRBJ2-5
d_gene: -
v_gene: TRBV6-5
CDR3aa: CASNTPRGQETQYF
CDR3nt: TGTGCCAGCAACACCCCCAGGGGCCAAGAGACCCAGTACTTC

abundance: few
j_gene: TRBJ2-7
d_gene: TRBD1
v_gene: TRBV5-4
CDR3aa: CASRMFGQGYEQYF
CDR3nt: TGTGCCAGCAGAATGTTCGGACAGGGCTACGAGCAGTACTTC

abundance: -
j_gene: TRBJ1-1
d_gene: -
v_gene: TRBV6-6
CDR3aa: CASTPQEGRVAFF
CDR3nt: TGTGCCAGCACTCCTCAGGAGGGCAGGGTAGCTTTCTTT

abundance: once
j_gene: TRBJ1-1
d_gene: -
v_gene: TRBV6-5
CDR3aa: CASSTRQFNTEAFF
CDR3nt: TGTGCCAGCAGTACGCGACAGTTCAACACTGAAGCTTTCTTT

abundance: -
j_gene: TRBJ1-5
d_gene: -
v_gene: TRBV7-8
CDR3aa: CASSFRETDQPQHF
CDR3nt: TGTGCCAGCAGCTTCCGGGAGACGGATCAGCCCCAGCATTTT